This T cell receptor beta chain was retrieved from a study of post-analysis software for immune sequencing data. General observations from the study: Samples made in the same batch grouped tightly together by F measure. Several TRBV segments (TRBV5-6, TRBV5-1 and TRBV20-1 among them) occurred more frequently in patients than in controls. Compared with controls, patients showed significantly lower normalized Chao1 diversity.

Unique molecular identifiers were built into the TCR beta cDNA libraries. TCRdb reanalysed the PCR reads using MiXCR and keeps one entry per CDR3 protein. The profile shows almost 700,000 distinct CDR3 sequences, 55% to 70% of them singletons. V was clipped by 6 bases and J by 8 bases; unmatched bases: 7. The CDR3 has 13 amino acids. The germline CDR1 and CDR2 sequences are DFQATT and SNEGSKA (reference sequence). Turning to this clonotype: Its target is unknown.

Source material: blood. This rearrangement joins TRBV20-1 to TRBJ2-1; 10 bases are shared with TRBD1. This sequence originates from a girl aged 2 to 9 with multiple sclerosis. The chain's CDR3 is CSAGDRGRDEQFF. The CDR3 DNA follows: TGCAGTGCCGGGGACAGGGGTAGGGATGAGCAGTTCTTC.